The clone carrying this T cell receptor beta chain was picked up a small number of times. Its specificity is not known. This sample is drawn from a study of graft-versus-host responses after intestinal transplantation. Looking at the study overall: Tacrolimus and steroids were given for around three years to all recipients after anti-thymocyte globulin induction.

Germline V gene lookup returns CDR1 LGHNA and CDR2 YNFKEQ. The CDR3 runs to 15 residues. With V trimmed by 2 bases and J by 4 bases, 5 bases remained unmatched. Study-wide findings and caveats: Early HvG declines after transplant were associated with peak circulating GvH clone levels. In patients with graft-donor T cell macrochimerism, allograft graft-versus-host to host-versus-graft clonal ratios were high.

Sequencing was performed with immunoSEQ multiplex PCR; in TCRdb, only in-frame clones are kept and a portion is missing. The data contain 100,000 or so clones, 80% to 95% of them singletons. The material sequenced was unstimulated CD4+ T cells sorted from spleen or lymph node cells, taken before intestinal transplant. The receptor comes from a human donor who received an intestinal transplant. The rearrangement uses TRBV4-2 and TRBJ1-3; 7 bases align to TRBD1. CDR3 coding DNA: TGTGCCAGCAGCCAACTGACAGGGAAAGGAAACACCATATATTTT. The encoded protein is CASSQLTGKGNTIYF.